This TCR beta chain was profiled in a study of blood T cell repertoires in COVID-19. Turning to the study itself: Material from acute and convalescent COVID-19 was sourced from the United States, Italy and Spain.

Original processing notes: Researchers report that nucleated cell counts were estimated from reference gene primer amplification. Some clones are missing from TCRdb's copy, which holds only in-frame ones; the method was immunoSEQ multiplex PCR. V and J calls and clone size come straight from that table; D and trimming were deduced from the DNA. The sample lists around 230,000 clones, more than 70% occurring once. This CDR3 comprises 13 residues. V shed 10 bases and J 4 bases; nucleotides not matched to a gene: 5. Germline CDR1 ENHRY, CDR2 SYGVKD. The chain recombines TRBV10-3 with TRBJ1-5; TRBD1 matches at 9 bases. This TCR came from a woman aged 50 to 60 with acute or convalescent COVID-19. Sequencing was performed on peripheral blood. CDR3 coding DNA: TGTGCCACCGGACAGGGGCTAAATCAGCCCCAGCATTTT. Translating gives CATGQGLNQPQHF.